These T cell receptor beta chains were read from a single sample in a study of cytomegalovirus exposure and HLA in healthy donors. TCRdb's copy holds only in-frame clones and misses some; the assay was immunoSEQ multiplex PCR. This table has tens of thousands of clones, 80% appearing once. What was sequenced was PBMCs. The receptors shown here come from a man aged 50-60 years in good health and CMV-seropositive. Each CDR3 is given with its conserved first and last residue. D genes are given only for firm matches. Clone size is shown for a subset of rows, as once, few, many or a class of expanded clone.

>once|NA|TRBJ1-1|12|TRBV5-6
TGTGCCAGCAGCGCCCTGACATTTGAGGCTTTCTTT
CASSALTFEAFF
>NA|NA|TRBJ1-5|16|TRBV2
TGTGCCAGCAGTGAAGCCCGTTCAGATAGCAATCAGCCCCAGCATTTT
CASSEARSDSNQPQHF
>NA|TRBD2|TRBJ2-5|17|TRBV2
TGTGCCAGCATCGAAAGAGGACTAGCGGGATGGGGGGAGACCCAGTACTTC
CASIERGLAGWGETQYF
>NA|NA|TRBJ1-1|16|TRBV15
TGTGCCACCAGCGAAGAGGAGGCCAGCTTGAACACTGAAGCTTTCTTT
CATSEEEASLNTEAFF
>NA|NA|TRBJ1-1|15|TRBV7-9
TGTGCCAGCAGCTTAGTCGGACAGCTGAACACTGAAGCTTTCTTT
CASSLVGQLNTEAFF
>NA|NA|TRBJ2-2|14|TRBV7-2
TGTGCCAGCAGCTGGGGGCGGTCGGCCGGGGAGCTGTTTTTT
CASSWGRSAGELFF
>NA|TRBD1|TRBJ1-1|17|TRBV18
TGTGCCAGCTCACCGATCGGGGGACAGGTGAGAATCACTGAAGCTTTCTTT
CASSPIGGQVRITEAFF
>NA|NA|TRBJ2-5|16|TRBV23-1
TGCGCCAGCAGTACCAGGAACCGGGACTGCCAAGAGACCCAGTACTTC
CASSTRNRDCQETQYF
>NA|TRBD1|TRBJ1-1|13|TRBV4-1
TGCGCCAGCAGCACCCCAACGACAGGGGTCGCTTTCTTT
CASSTPTTGVAFF
>NA|TRBD2|TRBJ2-1|16|TRBV5-1
TGCGCCAGCAGCTTGGTTGTTGGGACTAGCGGAGAAAGAAGGTTCTTC
CASSLVVGTSGERRFF
>few|NA|TRBJ1-2|12|TRBV2
TGTGCCAGCAGTGCCCAGGGCAATGGCTACACCTTC
CASSAQGNGYTF
>once|TRBD2|TRBJ2-5|15|TRBV19
TGTGCCAGTAGTAAGGGACTAGCGGGCTGGGAGACCCAGTACTTC
CASSKGLAGWETQYF
>NA|NA|TRBJ1-3|12|TRBV30
TGTGCCTGGAGTGGCGGTGCGGACACCATATATTTT
CAWSGGADTIYF
>NA|TRBD2|TRBJ2-5|17|TRBV7-2
TGTGCCAGCAGCCCTATGAGACTAGCGGGATTGGGGGAGACCCAGTACTTC
CASSPMRLAGLGETQYF
>NA|NA|TRBJ2-7|14|TRBV5-1
TGCGCCAGCAGCGAACGCGAAACCAGGGGTATGCAGTACTTC
CASSERETRGMQYF
>NA|TRBD1|TRBJ2-7|15|TRBV5-4
TGTGCCAGCAGCTGGACCGGGACAGCCGCTTACGAGCAGTACTTC
CASSWTGTAAYEQYF
>NA|NA|TRBJ2-2|14|TRBV11-3
TGTGCCAGCAGCTTAAACAGCAACACCGGGGAGCTGTTTTTT
CASSLNSNTGELFF
>NA|NA|TRBJ2-5|16|TRBV5-4
TGTGCCAGCAGAAGCCGAGCGGGTGAGGGACAAGAGACCCAGTACTTC
CASRSRAGEGQETQYF
>NA|TRBD1|TRBJ1-2|13|TRBV18
TGTGCCAGCTCACGGGGGACAGGGGATGGCTACACCTTC
CASSRGTGDGYTF
>few|TRBD1|TRBJ1-1|17|TRBV29-1
TGCAGCGCCCTTCCCTATCTTAGGACAGGCTCAAACACTGAAGCTTTCTTT
CSALPYLRTGSNTEAFF
>NA|NA|TRBJ1-1|14|TRBV19
TGTGCCAGTAGTACCTCGGGAGAGTACACTGAAGCTTTCTTT
CASSTSGEYTEAFF
>NA|NA|TRBJ2-7|12|TRBV5-1
TGCGCCAGCAGCTTGGCGGGGTGGGAGCAGTACTTC
CASSLAGWEQYF
>NA|TRBD2|TRBJ2-1|15|TRBV11-2
TGTGCCAGCCGGAGGGGACTAGCGATGGAAAATGAGCAGTTCTTC
CASRRGLAMENEQFF
>NA|TRBD1|TRBJ2-7|15|TRBV30
TGTGCCTGGAGTGTGGGACAGGGTTTATCCCACGAGCAGTACTTC
CAWSVGQGLSHEQYF
>NA|NA|TRBJ1-4|15|TRBV10-3
TGTGCCATCAGTGAGTCGGAAGGGGTCGGTGAAAAACTGTTTTTT
CAISESEGVGEKLFF
>NA|TRBD2|TRBJ2-1|16|TRBV5-4
TGTGCCAGCAGCTCACGGACTAGCGGGACCTACAATGAGCAGTTCTTC
CASSSRTSGTYNEQFF
>NA|NA|TRBJ2-1|16|TRBV10-3
TGTGCCATCAGTGAGTCTAGGTGGGAGGCCTACAATGAGCAGTTCTTC
CAISESRWEAYNEQFF
>NA|NA|TRBJ1-1|16|TRBV30
TGTGCCTGGAGTGTACCGGTCGCTCAAATGAACACTGAAGCTTTCTTT
CAWSVPVAQMNTEAFF
>NA|TRBD1|TRBJ1-4|20|TRBV4-1
TGCGCCAGCAGCCAGGGGACGATCCGGGACAGGGGTTCGACTAATGAAAAACTGTTTTTT
CASSQGTIRDRGSTNEKLFF
>NA|NA|TRBJ2-5|17|TRBV7-2
TGTGCCAGCAGCTCGCAGGGTTCCCCGGGAGTGTTGGAGACCCAGTACTTC
CASSSQGSPGVLETQYF
>once|NA|TRBJ2-3|14|TRBV10-1
TGCGCCAGCAGTGAGGGGTCTGGAGCAGATACGCAGTATTTT
CASSEGSGADTQYF
>once|NA|TRBJ1-2|14|TRBV6-1
TGTGCCAGCTCGGTCGCAGGCCCGAACTCTGGCTACACCTTC
CASSVAGPNSGYTF
>NA|TRBD1|TRBJ2-4|16|TRBV10-3
TGTGCCATCAGTGAGTCGACAGGGGAGGCCAAAAACATTCAGTACTTC
CAISESTGEAKNIQYF
>NA|NA|TRBJ1-4|13|TRBV2
TGTGCCAGCAGAACATCCCCTAATGAAAAACTGTTTTTT
CASRTSPNEKLFF
>once|TRBD2|TRBJ2-3|16|TRBV10-3
TGTGCCATCAGTGAGTCGATTGCGGGAGTCACAGATACGCAGTATTTT
CAISESIAGVTDTQYF
>NA|NA|TRBJ1-1|13|TRBV5-1
TGCGCCAGCAGCTTGGAGCTTAACACTGAAGCTTTCTTT
CASSLELNTEAFF
>NA|NA|TRBJ2-1|15|TRBV15
TGTGCCACCAGCAGAGATTTGGGGGGAGACAATGAGCAGTTCTTC
CATSRDLGGDNEQFF
>NA|NA|TRBJ1-4|16|TRBV5-1
TGCGCCAGCAGCTTGGAGACACTTGCAACTAATGAAAAACTGTTTTTT
CASSLETLATNEKLFF
>NA|NA|TRBJ1-2|15|TRBV5-8
TGTGCCAGCAGCCGCCTTTGGGGAGCTGGTTCGGGCTACACCTTC
CASSRLWGAGSGYTF
>NA|NA|TRBJ2-1|14|TRBV9
TGTGCCAGCAGCGTCACTTACTCCTACAATGAGCAGTTCTTC
CASSVTYSYNEQFF
>NA|NA|TRBJ1-2|14|TRBV5-1
TGCGCCAGCAGCTTGGATGCGGGTGGCTATGGCTACACCTTC
CASSLDAGGYGYTF
>NA|TRBD2|TRBJ2-5|15|TRBV30
TGTGCCTGGAGTGTACAAGGTGGGAGGGGTGGGACCCAGTACTTC
CAWSVQGGRGGTQYF
>NA|NA|TRBJ2-5|13|TRBV5-6
TGTGCCAGCAGCTTTGCTAGCGAAGAGACCCAGTACTTC
CASSFASEETQYF
>NA|TRBD2|TRBJ2-3|16|TRBV27
TGTGCCAGCAGTTCCCCAGCGGGAGATATCACAGATACGCAGTATTTT
CASSSPAGDITDTQYF
>NA|NA|TRBJ2-5|14|TRBV15
TGTGCCACCAGCACGTACAGGGATGTGGAGACCCAGTACTTC
CATSTYRDVETQYF